A selection of T cell receptor beta chains follows, all from one sample in a study of brain metastases from non-small cell lung cancer. TCRdb keeps only in-frame clones here, not all; method: immunoSEQ multiplex PCR. The table lists more than 1,500 clones, roughly 80% of them singletons. Source material: primary lung tumor tissue. These receptors came from a donor older than 35 with non-small cell lung cancer. The CDR3 runs from the conserved cysteine through the conserved F or W. A clone size is listed for some rows: how often the clone was seen (once, few, many), or a class if it is expanded.

j_gene	abundance	v_gene	CDR3aa
TRBJ1-1	.	TRBV18	CASSPTSNEAFF
TRBJ2-1	.	TRBV7-2	CASSSDSILDEQFF
TRBJ2-3	.	TRBV28	CASALAGETDTQYF
TRBJ2-7	.	TRBV11-1	CASSLYGQGTYEQYF
TRBJ1-1	.	TRBV7-8	CASSLLTGVSTEAFF
TRBJ2-1	.	TRBV5-1	CASSLDVAGVSNEQFF
TRBJ1-1	.	TRBV28	CASSPSGGHPEAFF
TRBJ1-3	.	TRBV6-6	CASSRNLPFLTTGNTIYF
TRBJ2-5	.	TRBV3-1/TRBV3-2	CASSQDGTSGGGWETQYF
TRBJ2-5	once	TRBV29-1	CSVGGASGGIQETQYF
TRBJ2-5	.	TRBV12-3/TRBV12-4	CASSLRGETQYF
TRBJ2-1	.	TRBV4-2	CASSPRGPEVNEQFF
TRBJ1-1	once	TRBV3-1/TRBV3-2	CASSTRGLIFDTEAFF
TRBJ1-5	.	TRBV7-2	CASSARTGSDQPQHF
TRBJ1-1	.	TRBV27	CASSEDRGWTEAFF
TRBJ2-7	.	TRBV11-1	CASSLSWVRGEQYF
TRBJ1-1	.	TRBV28	CATGRSKAFF
TRBJ2-2	once	TRBV2	CASSGGGLDTGELFF
TRBJ2-7	few	TRBV5-6	CASSLLNSYEQYF
TRBJ2-7	.	TRBV7-9	CASSFDKIEQYF
TRBJ1-5	.	TRBV28	CAFGRDGNQPQHF
TRBJ1-1	large	TRBV7-6	CASSSGGGSTEAFF
TRBJ2-5	.	TRBV2	CASNRRAETQYF
TRBJ1-1	.	TRBV6-1	CASSEPFDRDTEAFF
TRBJ2-7	once	TRBV20-1	CSARSSPEQYF
TRBJ1-4	.	TRBV30	CAWSVGGKLFF
TRBJ1-5	.	TRBV7-8	CASSPEVGGGQPQHF
TRBJ1-2	once	TRBV6-5	CASSYTENYGYTF
TRBJ2-7	.	TRBV2	CVSSPRQRIIYEQYF
TRBJ1-5	.	TRBV4-2	CATAVGPTQPQHF
TRBJ1-1	.	TRBV5-4	CASSFGQGAGMNTEAFF
TRBJ2-2	.	TRBV27	CASSIGRMNTGELFF
TRBJ2-1	.	TRBV6-4	CASSVDGGIGEQFF
TRBJ2-7	few	TRBV4-3	CASSQDFGEQYF
TRBJ2-6	.	TRBV11-3	CASSRLARTGLSSGANVLTF
TRBJ1-1	once	TRBV2	CASSRDVNTEAFF
TRBJ2-7	.	TRBV5-1	CASSFSQGSFEQYF
TRBJ2-3	large	TRBV4-2	CASSQDQGDTQYF
TRBJ1-2	.	TRBV9	CASSVGGSGRLFYGYTF
TRBJ1-4	once	TRBV5-8	CASSFGQAPDPNEKLFF
TRBJ2-1	.	TRBV27	CASNSLAGGTYNEQFF
TRBJ1-2	.	TRBV28	CASSSIQGAIGYTF
TRBJ1-2	.	TRBV7-9	CASSLDGYGYTF
TRBJ1-6	.	TRBV7-2	CASSGGTNYSPFHF
TRBJ2-1	.	TRBV5-4	CASSAGPGLAGSSYNEQFF
TRBJ1-5	.	TRBV9	CASSVDLHSNQPQHF
TRBJ1-2	.	TRBV4-2	CASSGGGNYGYTF
TRBJ2-6	.	TRBV21-1	CASSKPHPGLGAGANVLTF